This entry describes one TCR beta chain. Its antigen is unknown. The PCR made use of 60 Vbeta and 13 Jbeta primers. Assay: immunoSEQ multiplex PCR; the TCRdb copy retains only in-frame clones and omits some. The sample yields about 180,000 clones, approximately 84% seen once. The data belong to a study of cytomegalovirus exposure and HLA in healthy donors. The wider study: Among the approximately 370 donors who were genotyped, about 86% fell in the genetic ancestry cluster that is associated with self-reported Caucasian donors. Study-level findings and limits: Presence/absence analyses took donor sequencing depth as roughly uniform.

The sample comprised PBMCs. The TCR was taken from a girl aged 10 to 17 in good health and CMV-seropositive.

The CDR3 bases are TGTGCCAGCAGTTACGGGACACAGATCCATCAGCCCCAGCATTTT. It is translated as CASSYGTQIHQPQHF. This chain connects TRBV6-6 to TRBJ1-5; D perhaps matches TRBD1 (6 bases). This CDR3 region has 15 residues. V lost 2 bases, J lost 5 bases, and 13 bases lay in between. Germline V gene sequence: CDR1 MNHNY, CDR2 SVGAGI (reference sequence).